This T cell receptor (beta chain) came from a study of T-cell memory formation after mild COVID-19. Regarding the study as a whole: Pre-infection memory showed some responding clones, and this suggested that cross-reactive memory joined.

CDR1 LGHNA and CDR2 YNFKEQ come from the germline V gene. The CDR3 is 13 residues long. The V and J ends lost 9 bases and 1 base respectively, with 12 bases between them. In its sample, this clonotype was seen a few times. Its matching antigen is unknown. Constant-segment primers and 5'RACE yielded cDNA libraries for TCR alpha and TCR beta, each carrying sample barcodes and UMIs. In TCRdb, the 5' RACE reads were re-called with MiXCR into one record per CDR3 protein. In the table there are some 210,000 distinct CDR3 sequences, around 16% of which are singletons. V gene TRBV4-2 combines with J gene TRBJ1-1; D is undetermined. Sequenced: PBMCs or a T cell subset sorted from them (not recorded which). The source is an adult woman who had mild COVID-19 (a few samples of this study predate the infection). Cell type and time point are not known. The CDR3, as DNA: TGTGCCAGTAAGGGTGTAAGGAACACTGAAGCTTTCTTT. Translated, it gives CASKGVRNTEAFF.